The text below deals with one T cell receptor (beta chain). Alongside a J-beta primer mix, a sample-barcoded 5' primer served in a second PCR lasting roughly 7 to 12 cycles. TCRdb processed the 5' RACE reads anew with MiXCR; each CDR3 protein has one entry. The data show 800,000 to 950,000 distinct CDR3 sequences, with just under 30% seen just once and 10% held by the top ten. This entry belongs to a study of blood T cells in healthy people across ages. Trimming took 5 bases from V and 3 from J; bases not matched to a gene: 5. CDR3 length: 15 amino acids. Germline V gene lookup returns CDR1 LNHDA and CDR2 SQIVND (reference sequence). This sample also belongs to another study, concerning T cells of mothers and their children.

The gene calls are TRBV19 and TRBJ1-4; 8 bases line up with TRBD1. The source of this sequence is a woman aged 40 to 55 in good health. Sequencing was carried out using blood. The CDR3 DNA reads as TGTGCCAGTAGTCCCGACAGGGGCCCTAATGAAAAACTGTTTTTT. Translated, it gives CASSPDRGPNEKLFF. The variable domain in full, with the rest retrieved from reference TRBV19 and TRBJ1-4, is DGGITQSPKYLFRKEGQNVTLSCEQNLNHDAMYWYRQDPGQGLRLIYYSQIVNDFQKGDIAEGYSVSREKKESFPLTVTSAQKNPTAFYLCASSPDRGPNEKLFFGSGTQLSVL.